This T cell receptor beta chain was retrieved from a study of blood T cell repertoires in COVID-19. Measured with immunoSEQ multiplex PCR; TCRdb has only the in-frame clones, and not every one. In the table there are roughly 200,000 clones, 87% of which are singletons. CDR1 is SGHTA, CDR2 FQGNSA, per germline. The CDR3 is made up of 17 amino acids. V shed 6 bases and J 6 bases; nucleotides not matched to a gene: 16. Input material: peripheral blood. The TCR comes from a woman aged 18-30 years who had recovered from COVID-19. The genes are TRBV7-2 and TRBJ2-2, with 7 bases aligning to TRBD1. The CDR3 DNA sequence: TGTGCCAGCAGGGTCTCGGGACAGAGATCCCCTCCCGGGGAGCTGTTTTTT. This translates into CASRVSGQRSPPGELFF.